The next 27 T cell receptor beta chains were all read from a single sample in a study of shared clonotypes between healthy human individuals. Method: immunoSEQ multiplex PCR; TCRdb's copy keeps in-frame clones and lacks some. The repertoire holds roughly 700,000 clones, with about 90% as singletons. The sample consisted of memory CD8+ T cells from PBMCs. Documented subset: CD45RO+ cells pooled with CCR7-negative TemRA cells. These receptors were taken from a man aged 18 to 30 in good health. Some clones in this sample may be carry-over from other donors' samples.

Only one count was recorded for this clone. The chain is built from TRBV9 and TRBJ1-2; TRBD1 matches at 8 bases. Germline V gene data show CDR1 as SGDLS and CDR2 as YYNGEE. The CDR3 loop spans 16 amino acids. V gave up 0 bases and J gave up 4 bases; unmatched junction bases: 8. The chain's CDR3 is CASSVALGQVSYGYTF. The CDR3 nucleotides read TGTGCCAGCAGCGTAGCTTTGGGACAGGTGTCCTATGGCTACACCTTC.

The chain uses TRBV9 and TRBJ2-3; 15 bases map to TRBD2. CDR1 is SGDLS and CDR2 is YYNGEE in the germline V gene. V was clipped by 2 bases and J by 0 bases; unmatched bases: 4. The CDR3 is made up of 18 amino acids. The CDR3 DNA follows: TGTGCCAGCAGCGTTGGGACTAGCGGGAGGTCTAGCACAGATACGCAGTATTTT. Its protein is CASSVGTSGRSSTDTQYF.

This sequence joins TRBV20-1 and TRBJ1-4; D uncertain. V lost 5 bases, J lost 13 bases, and 11 bases lay in between. Germline V CDR1 and CDR2: DFQATT, SNEGSKA (reference sequence). This CDR3 is 10 amino acids long. CDR3 amino acids: CSAPISRLFF. Written as DNA, the CDR3 is TGCAGTGCTCCCATTTCAAGACTGTTTTTT.

The V and J genes are TRBV2 and TRBJ1-2; 8 bases fit TRBD1. After removal of 9 bases from V and 8 bases from J, the junction contained 14 bases not matched to a gene. Germline loops: CDR1 SNHLY, CDR2 FYNNEI. CDR3 length equals 14 residues. Here the CDR3 reads CASWAQGASNGYTF. CDR3 DNA: TGTGCCAGTTGGGCTCAGGGGGCGTCTAACGGCTACACCTTC.

The chain carries TRBV7-9 and TRBJ2-7; D ambiguous. The germline gives CDR1 SEHNR, CDR2 FQNEAQ (reference sequence). Trimming removed 6 bases at V and 2 bases at J, with 11 bases between. The CDR3 runs to 13 residues. CDR3 in amino acids: CASRPEQTYEQYF. The CDR3 nucleotides read TGTGCCAGCAGGCCTGAGCAGACCTACGAGCAGTACTTC.

The V gene is TRBV6-6, the J gene TRBJ2-1; TRBD2 agrees at 12 bases. The CDR3 totals 15 residues. V shed 7 bases, J shed 12 bases, and the junction held 13 bases outside the gene matches. The germline V gene has CDR1 MNHNY and CDR2 SVGAGI (reference sequence). CDR3 bases: TGTGCCAGCATCACAGGGCCTAGCGGGAGGGGATGGCAGTTCTTC. Amino acids: CASITGPSGRGWQFF.

V is TRBV7-8 and J is TRBJ2-4, with D perhaps matching TRBD2 (5 bases). V was cut by 3 bases and J by 4 bases, with 13 bases left in between. The CDR3 runs 15 residues. The V gene's germline CDR1 is SGHVS and CDR2 FQNEAQ. CDR3 loop: CASSFLEVAKNIQYF. CDR3 in DNA: TGTGCCAGCAGCTTTCTGGAGGTGGCAAAAAACATTCAGTACTTC.

The rearrangement uses TRBV10-3 and TRBJ2-2, with TRBD2 matching over 7 bases. The CDR3 length is 18 residues. CDR1 and CDR2 from the germline V gene are ENHRY and SYGVKD. V was pared by 3 bases and J by 3 bases, with 13 bases of the junction left unmatched. The CDR3 bases are TGTGCCATCAGTGACTGGCCTAGCGGACCTAAGGACACCGGGGAGCTGTTTTTT. The encoded protein is CAISDWPSGPKDTGELFF.

The V and J genes are TRBV29-1 and TRBJ2-7, with D possibly matching TRBD1 (6 bases). The CDR3 consists of 12 residues. V was clipped by 7 bases and J by 7 bases, with 17 bases between them. The germline gives CDR1 SQVTM, CDR2 ANQGSEA. The CDR3 reads CSARGGTKEQYF. The DNA of the CDR3 is TGCAGCGCCCGAGGGGGTACGAAGGAGCAGTACTTC.

This chain links TRBV27 with TRBJ2-7, with 12 bases fitting TRBD2. Trimming cost V 2 bases and J 4 bases; bases outside gene matches: 3. This CDR3 contains 15 residues. Per the germline V gene, CDR1 is MNHEY and CDR2 is SMNVEV (reference sequence). As DNA, the CDR3 is TGTGCCAGCAGTTTAAGGGGGACTAGCGGGTACGAGCAGTACTTC. This sequence encodes CASSLRGTSGYEQYF.

J is TRBJ1-5 and V is TRBV9, with no clear D. V was trimmed by 0 bases and J by 4 bases, leaving 11 bases between them. The CDR3 consists of 15 residues. Germline CDR1 is SGDLS and CDR2 is YYNGEE. CDR3: CASSVDYGNNQPQHF. The CDR3 DNA is TGTGCCAGCAGCGTAGATTACGGAAATAATCAGCCCCAGCATTTT.

The V gene is TRBV27, the J gene TRBJ1-1, with TRBD1 as a possible D gene (6 bases). The CDR3 runs 14 residues. Trimming removed 2 bases at V and 5 bases at J, with 12 bases between. Germline values: CDR1 MNHEY, CDR2 SMNVEV (reference sequence). CDR3 loop: CASSLVQGSTEAFF. CDR3 DNA: TGTGCCAGCAGTTTAGTACAGGGTAGTACTGAAGCTTTCTTT.

The V and J genes are TRBV7-6 and TRBJ1-1; perhaps TRBD1 as D (6 bases). Germline values: CDR1 SGHVS, CDR2 FNYEAQ. This CDR3 spans 16 amino acids. Between the trimmed V and J ends, which lost 4 bases and 2 bases, there was a span of 17 bases. The CDR3, as DNA: TGTGCCAGCAGCTCCTTCCCCGGGACACTTAACACTGAAGCTTTCTTT. This sequence encodes CASSSFPGTLNTEAFF.

This chain uses TRBV11-2 with TRBJ2-7; 8 nucleotides match TRBD1. The CDR3 loop spans 14 amino acids. V lost 5 bases, J lost 6 bases, and 9 bases stayed unmatched. Germline-derived CDR1 and CDR2 are SGHAT and FQNNGV. The CDR3 DNA follows: TGTGCCAGCAGCCAGAACCCAGGGGGCAGCGAGCAGTACTTC. This encodes CASSQNPGGSEQYF.

The rearrangement links TRBV5-6 to TRBJ2-5; TRBD1 aligns across 10 bases. The CDR3 consists of 13 residues. Germline V gene sequence: CDR1 SGHDT, CDR2 YYEEEE. V shed 3 bases, J shed 5 bases, and the junction held 1 base outside the gene matches. The CDR3 nucleotides are TGTGCCAGCAGCTCGGGACAGGGGGAGACCCAGTACTTC. Translated, it gives CASSSGQGETQYF.

In this sample, this clone turned up a few times. The chain combines TRBV5-6 with TRBJ1-2; TRBD1 agrees at 7 bases. From germline, CDR1 is SGHDT and CDR2 YYEEEE. The CDR3 spans 12 residues. Germline trimming cut 0 bases from V and 13 bases from J; bases unmatched to any gene: 6. The CDR3 DNA sequence: TGTGCCAGCAGCTTGGGACAGGGCCTTTGCACCTTC. Amino acids: CASSLGQGLCTF.

This clone was seen repeatedly, ten times or more. The V gene is TRBV14, the J gene TRBJ1-2, with 10 bases fitting TRBD1. The germline V gene has CDR1 SGHDN and CDR2 FVKESK. The CDR3 extends over 16 amino acids. The junction had 19 bases not matched to a gene; V was cut back by 6 bases and J by 12 bases. As DNA, the CDR3 is TGTGCCAGCAGTTCACGGGCGGGACAGGGGAGGTTTGACCACACCTTC. It translates to CASSSRAGQGRFDHTF.

The chain links TRBV19 to TRBJ1-5; 9 bases map to TRBD1. The CDR3 extends over 15 amino acids. The germline gives CDR1 LNHDA, CDR2 SQIVND (reference sequence). Losses at the gene ends were 4 bases for V and 2 bases for J; bases not matched to a gene: 3. CDR3 loop: CASSRDREGNQPQHF. The CDR3 DNA reads TGTGCCAGTAGTAGGGACAGGGAAGGCAATCAGCCCCAGCATTTT.

The V gene is TRBV6-5, the J gene TRBJ1-3; D uncertain. This CDR3 has 16 amino acids. Trimming took 0 bases from V and 0 from J, leaving 9 bases between them. Germline CDR1 reads MNHEY; CDR2 reads SVGAGI. The CDR3 loop is CASSYSPDASGNTIYF. DNA for the CDR3: TGTGCCAGCAGTTACTCCCCGGACGCCTCTGGAAACACCATATATTTT.

This clone was seen a single time. This chain connects TRBV29-1 to TRBJ2-1; 7 nucleotides agree with TRBD2. CDR1 and CDR2 (germline): SQVTM, ANQGSEA. The V segment lost 7 bases and the J segment 0 bases; nucleotides outside the gene matches: 6. CDR3 length: 14 residues. CDR3 protein: CSGGTIFSYNEQFF. The CDR3 nucleotides are TGCAGCGGGGGGACTATTTTCTCCTACAATGAGCAGTTCTTC.

The V call is TRBV6-1, the J call TRBJ1-5; the D is unclear. This CDR3 region has 13 residues. The V and J ends lost 0 bases and 7 bases respectively, with 7 bases between them. CDR1 is MNHNS, CDR2 SASEGT, per germline. CDR3 sequence reads: CASSEASEQPQHF. The CDR3 coding sequence is TGTGCCAGCAGTGAAGCGTCCGAGCAGCCCCAGCATTTT.

The chain recombines TRBV28 with TRBJ2-7, with D perhaps TRBD1 or TRBD2 (5 bases each). CDR1 is MDHEN and CDR2 is SYDVKM in the germline V gene. V was clipped by 5 bases and J by 3 bases, with 17 bases between them. The CDR3 is 15 amino acids. CDR3 protein: CASSPLGAGYYEQYF. The CDR3 DNA sequence: TGTGCCAGCAGTCCACTAGGGGCAGGGTACTACGAGCAGTACTTC.

The V and J genes are TRBV7-8 and TRBJ1-1; D possibly corresponds to TRBD1 (5 bases). The CDR3 contains 13 residues. Germline CDR1 SGHVS, CDR2 FQNEAQ. V dropped 1 base and J dropped 8 bases, with 11 bases sitting between them. CDR3 DNA: TGTGCCAGCAGCTTAGTCAAGCGGGGGGAAGCTTTCTTT. Its translation: CASSLVKRGEAFF.

This clone appeared once. The genes are TRBV18 and TRBJ1-5; TRBD1 matches at 10 bases. The junction had 6 bases not matched to a gene; V was cut back by 6 bases and J by 1 base. Germline V gene lookup returns CDR1 KGHSH and CDR2 LQKENI. The CDR3 is 16 amino acids. This chain's CDR3 is CASSRGQGGSNQPQHF. Written as DNA, the CDR3 is TGTGCCAGCTCCCGCGGACAGGGGGGAAGCAATCAGCCCCAGCATTTT. Drawing the rest from reference TRBV18 and TRBJ1-5, the complete variable domain is NAGVMQNPRHLVRRRGQEARLRCSPMKGHSHVYWYRQLPEEGLKFMVYLQKENIIDESGMPKERFSAEFPKEGPSILRIQQVVRGDSAAYFCASSRGQGGSNQPQHFGDGTRLSIL.

This clone has just one count. V and J are TRBV18 and TRBJ2-7; D is unresolved. The germline V gene encodes CDR1 KGHSH and CDR2 LQKENI. The CDR3 runs 12 residues. Trimming stripped 5 bases from V and 4 bases from J, with 9 bases between. CDR3 sequence reads: CASSDILYEQYF. The DNA for the CDR3 is TGTGCCAGCTCAGACATTTTATACGAGCAGTACTTC.

In this sample, this clone turned up a few times. V usage is TRBV19 and J usage is TRBJ2-2; D call uncertain. Germline CDR1 is LNHDA and CDR2 is SQIVND (reference sequence). The CDR3 is 12 amino acids. Trimming took 4 bases from V and 5 from J, leaving 5 bases between them. CDR3 amino acids: CASSRPTGELFF. CDR3 in DNA: TGTGCCAGTAGTAGACCAACCGGGGAGCTGTTTTTT.

The chain combines TRBV28 with TRBJ1-2; possible D gene TRBD1, 5 bases. The V gene lost 4 bases and the J gene lost 6 bases, with 9 bases spanning the gap. Germline V CDR1 and CDR2: MDHEN, SYDVKM. The CDR3 covers 12 residues. In nucleotides, the CDR3 is TGTGCCAGCAGTTGGGGGGTCGATGGCTACACCTTC. Protein sequence: CASSWGVDGYTF.